This TCR beta chain came from a study of Graves' ophthalmopathy and Graves' hyperthyroidism. The wider study: The blood sample was drawn at first diagnosis and before any treatment.

This clonotype turned up a few times. The antigen remains undetermined. Study observations and caveats: The model reached 70% to 71% sensitivity and about 73% specificity for predicting ophthalmopathy progression.

No donor had other autoimmune disease, uncontrolled infection, pregnancy or lactation. The CDR3 covers 15 residues. Germline V gives CDR1 MNHEY, CDR2 SMNVEV (reference sequence). V was pared by 2 bases and J by 0 bases, with 9 bases between. Researchers took RNA transcripts and amplified TCR beta CDR3 regions from them. HTBI primers were used in a first-round RT-PCR, which preceded a second-round multiplex PCR. TCRdb reprocessed the multiplex PCR reads via MiXCR and lists one record per CDR3 protein. Among under 800,000 distinct CDR3 sequences listed, around a fifth were seen once. This TCR came from a woman aged 18-35 years with stable Graves' hyperthyroidism. Some clones in this sample may be carry-over from other donors' samples. The chain recombines TRBV27 with TRBJ2-3, with D uncertain. Sequences were obtained from peripheral blood. The CDR3 DNA follows: TGTGCCAGCAGTTTAACGAGTTACAGCACAGATACGCAGTATTTT. Translating gives CASSLTSYSTDTQYF.